This record covers a single TCR beta chain. This specimen comes from a study of blood T cell repertoires in COVID-19. About the research overall: Specimens from acute and convalescent COVID-19 originated in the United States, Italy and Spain.

Study processing details: Estimated nucleated cell counts came from reference gene primer amplification. TCRdb's table, derived via immunoSEQ multiplex PCR, lists solely in-frame clones and lacks some. The D gene and trimming were derived from the DNA, and the V and J assignments and clone size from that table. The sample consists of roughly 230,000 clones, around four fifths of them appearing once. The sequencing sample was made of peripheral blood. The origin of this receptor is a man aged 35 to 55 with active or convalescent COVID-19.

CDR3 in DNA: TGTGCTAGTGGTTTGGTACGGACTAGTTGGGATGAGCAGTTCTTC. This encodes CASGLVRTSWDEQFF. J is TRBJ2-1 and V is TRBV12-5, with 7 nucleotides matching TRBD2. CDR1 is LGHNT, CDR2 FRNRAP, per germline. The CDR3 is 15 residues long. V lost 0 bases and J lost 8; bases outside the gene matches: 7.